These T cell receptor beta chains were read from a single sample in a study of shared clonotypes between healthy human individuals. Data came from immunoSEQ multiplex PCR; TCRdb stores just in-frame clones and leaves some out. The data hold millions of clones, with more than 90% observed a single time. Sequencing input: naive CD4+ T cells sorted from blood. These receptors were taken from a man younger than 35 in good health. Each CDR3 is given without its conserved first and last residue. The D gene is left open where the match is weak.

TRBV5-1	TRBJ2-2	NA	ASSLEDRYGELF
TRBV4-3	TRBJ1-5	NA	ASSQDRGNNQPQH
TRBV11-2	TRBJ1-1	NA	ASSLEGKRAF
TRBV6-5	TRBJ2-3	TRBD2	ASSYSTSGNTDTQY
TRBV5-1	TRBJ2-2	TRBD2	ASSLELAGAVGELF
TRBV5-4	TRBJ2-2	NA	AVDSGSGNGGELF
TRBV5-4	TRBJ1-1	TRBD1	ASSSTLTGAEAF
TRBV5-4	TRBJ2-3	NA	ASSLGLVETDTQY
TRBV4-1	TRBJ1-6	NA	ASSQNKLRNSPLH
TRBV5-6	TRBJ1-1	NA	ASSPVAKGVKNTEAF
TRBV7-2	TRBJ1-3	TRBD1	ASSFVGTGRNTIY
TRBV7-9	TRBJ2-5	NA	ASSLMSPRETQY
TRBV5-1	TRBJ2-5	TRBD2	ASSLEGTSGRTQETQY
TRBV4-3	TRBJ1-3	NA	ASSQETEDNSGNTIY
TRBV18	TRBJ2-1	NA	ASSPGLSYNEQF
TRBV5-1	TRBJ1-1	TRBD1	ASSLAVTGGTEAF
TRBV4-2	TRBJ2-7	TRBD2	ASSQDKGGTYEQY
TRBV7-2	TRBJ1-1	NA	ASSLEGMNTEAF
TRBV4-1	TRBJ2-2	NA	ASSQGKAANTGELF
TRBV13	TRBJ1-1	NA	ASSFGGDTEAF
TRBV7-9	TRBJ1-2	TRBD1	ASRDAGGGYT
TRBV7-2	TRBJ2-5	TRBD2	ASSLGTAGTSGQETQY
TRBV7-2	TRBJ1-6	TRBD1	ASSLTTTGVDSPLH
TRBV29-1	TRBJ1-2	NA	SVDSVNYGYT
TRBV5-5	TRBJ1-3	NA	ASSSPGQTRNTIY
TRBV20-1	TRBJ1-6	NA	SARAQSVLH
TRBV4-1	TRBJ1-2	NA	ASSREQGMGYGYT
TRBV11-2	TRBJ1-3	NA	ASSLGSSGNTIY